This T cell receptor beta chain was recovered during a study of blood T cell repertoires in COVID-19. Produced via immunoSEQ multiplex PCR; TCRdb's table is partial and in-frame only. The sample gives around 700,000 clones, about 87% of which show up once; over 0.2% is in the top ten. This clone has just one count. The clonotype comes from a woman aged 18-29 years with acute or convalescent COVID-19. Sequenced input: peripheral blood.

CDR3 residues: CASSLAWWDRVNTEAFF. The DNA for the CDR3 is TGCGCCAGCAGCTTGGCCTGGTGGGACAGGGTGAACACTGAAGCTTTCTTT. The chain employs TRBV5-1 and TRBJ1-1; 9 positions agree with TRBD1. The V segment lost 0 bases and the J segment 0 bases; nucleotides outside the gene matches: 6. The CDR3 length is 17 residues. CDR1 and CDR2 (germline): SGHRS, YFSETQ.